A selection of T cell receptor beta chains follows, all from one sample in a study of CD8 T cells in ankylosing spondylitis. Using its own MiXCR run on the 5' RACE reads, TCRdb lists one record per CDR3 protein. The data hold about 460,000 distinct CDR3 sequences, with about 5.7% observed a single time. Sequenced sample: blood, either unsorted or a sorted T cell fraction (not recorded which). Every receptor here comes from a male donor with ankylosing spondylitis. Each CDR3 is given with its conserved first and last residue. The order of the fields is D gene, clone size, J gene, V gene, CDR3 DNA, CDR3 protein. The D gene is left open where the match is weak. Clone size appears in some rows only: once, few, many, or a class for an expanded clone.

.	few	TRBJ2-1	TRBV11-2	TGTGCCAGCAGCTTATCCCAACGGGAGTCCTACAATGAGCAGTTCTTC	CASSLSQRESYNEQFF
TRBD1	many	TRBJ2-7	TRBV6-1	TGTGCCAGCAGCCCCAGGGGACAGGGCTCCTACGAGCAGTACTTC	CASSPRGQGSYEQYF
TRBD2	many	TRBJ2-7	TRBV20-1	TGCAGTGCTCATAGTAGCGGGAGTTCCTACGAGCAGTACTTC	CSAHSSGSSYEQYF
.	many	TRBJ1-2	TRBV10-3	TGTGCCATCAGTGCTGGGGGGCAGTACTATGGCTACACCTTC	CAISAGGQYYGYTF
TRBD2	many	TRBJ2-5	TRBV20-1	TGCAGTATCCCGGATTGGGCTAGCGGGAGCAGCGAGACCCAGTACTTC	CSIPDWASGSSETQYF
TRBD2	few	TRBJ2-3	TRBV3-1	TGTGCCAGCAGCCAGCGGGGGGGAGGGGCAGATACGCAGTATTTT	CASSQRGGGADTQYF
TRBD1	many	TRBJ1-1	TRBV10-3	TGTGCCATCAGAGACAGGGACACTGAAGCTTTCTTT	CAIRDRDTEAFF
.	many	TRBJ1-2	TRBV6-2/TRBV6-3	TGTGCCAGCAGTTACTCAGGTCTGAGTGGCGGCTACACCTTC	CASSYSGLSGGYTF
.	few	TRBJ1-3	TRBV28	TGTGCCAGCATGGTAGCGGCCGGGTACGGAAACACCATATATTTT	CASMVAAGYGNTIYF
.	.	TRBJ2-3	TRBV7-2	TGTGCCAGCAGCTCAGGGGACCCGATCACAGATACGCAGTATTTT	CASSSGDPITDTQYF
.	many	TRBJ2-7	TRBV13	TGTGCCAGCAGCTTAGGGGGGGAATTTTCCTACGAGCAGTACTTC	CASSLGGEFSYEQYF
.	.	TRBJ1-5	TRBV10-3	TGTGCCATCAGTGAGTGGGACGGGACCTTTAATAGCAATCAGCCCCAGCATTTT	CAISEWDGTFNSNQPQHF
.	many	TRBJ2-1	TRBV6-5	TGTGCCAGCAGTCCCTCCACAGGGCTTATGTTCTTC	CASSPSTGLMFF
TRBD1	many	TRBJ2-5	TRBV29-1	TGCAGCGTTGAAGGAGGGACAGGGGTAGGGACCCAGTACTTC	CSVEGGTGVGTQYF
TRBD1	many	TRBJ2-2	TRBV5-1	TGCGCCAGCAGCTTGAGTGTCCCTGGGACAGCCAACACCGGGGAGCTGTTTTTT	CASSLSVPGTANTGELFF
.	.	TRBJ2-1	TRBV6-6	TGTGCCAGCACCGATTCGGGGTACAATGAGCAGTTCTTC	CASTDSGYNEQFF
.	many	TRBJ1-5	TRBV10-2	TGCGCCAGCAGTCGCGGGGAGGTGGATAATCAGCCCCAGCATTTT	CASSRGEVDNQPQHF
TRBD1	many	TRBJ2-7	TRBV20-1	TGCAGTGCTAGACCCCGGGACAGGCCGTCCTACGAGCAGTACTTC	CSARPRDRPSYEQYF
TRBD1	many	TRBJ2-4	TRBV4-3	TGCGCCAGCAGCCCCGGACTCCCAGGGGGCGCGGGCCTAGCCAAAAACATTCAGTACTTC	CASSPGLPGGAGLAKNIQYF
.	many	TRBJ1-5	TRBV20-1	TGCAGTGCTATAGGGGTTGGTCAGCCCCAGCATTTT	CSAIGVGQPQHF
.	many	TRBJ2-7	TRBV6-5	TGTGCCAGCAGTTACTCTACGGGGTTTTGGTCCTACGAGCAGTACTTC	CASSYSTGFWSYEQYF
.	many	TRBJ2-7	TRBV6-5	TGTGCCAGCAGTTACACACCGGGATATCTCTACGAGCAGTACTTC	CASSYTPGYLYEQYF
.	many	TRBJ2-7	TRBV5-1	TGCGCCAGCAGCTTCGATAGCCAGTCCTACTACGAGCAGTACTTC	CASSFDSQSYYEQYF
TRBD1	many	TRBJ1-2	TRBV5-5	TGTGCCAGCGGCGACAGGGAAACGGGCTACACCTTC	CASGDRETGYTF
TRBD2	many	TRBJ2-1	TRBV20-1	TGCAGTGCTAGCGGGAGGGCCCCCCATGAGCAGTTCTTC	CSASGRAPHEQFF
.	many	TRBJ2-7	TRBV6-5	TGTGCCAGCAGTTCCCAATCTGGTACGGGAGTGTACGAGCAGTACTTC	CASSSQSGTGVYEQYF
.	many	TRBJ1-6	TRBV28	TGTGCCAGCGGCGAAGGGGTGGGCTATAATTCACCCCTCCACTTT	CASGEGVGYNSPLHF
.	many	TRBJ2-3	TRBV4-1	TGCGCCAGCAGCCAAGAGCAGGGATACACAGATACGCAGTATTTT	CASSQEQGYTDTQYF
TRBD2	many	TRBJ2-1	TRBV12-3/TRBV12-4	TGTGCCAGCAGTCACGCTACTAGCGGGGGGACCTCCTACAATGAGCAGTTCTTC	CASSHATSGGTSYNEQFF
.	many	TRBJ2-5	TRBV11-2	TGTGCCAGCAGCTTAGCCCTTGCAGGGGCGCGGGAGACCCAGTACTTC	CASSLALAGARETQYF
TRBD2	many	TRBJ2-3	TRBV6-1	TGTGCCAGCAAGATCCAGCTCGCGGGAGAGACGCAGTATTTT	CASKIQLAGETQYF
TRBD2	many	TRBJ2-3	TRBV6-2/TRBV6-3	TGTGCCAGCAGTACGAGTCTAGCGGGCGATACGCAGTATTTT	CASSTSLAGDTQYF
.	many	TRBJ2-3	TRBV6-5	TGTGCCAGCAGTTCTCACACAGATACGCAGTATTTT	CASSSHTDTQYF
.	many	TRBJ1-5	TRBV10-3	TGTGCCATCAGTGAGCGGGGCAGCAATCAGCCCCAGCATTTT	CAISERGSNQPQHF
.	many	TRBJ1-4	TRBV5-1	TGCGCCAGCAGCCCGGGGTCAGGCCGAGGTGAAAAACTGTTTTTT	CASSPGSGRGEKLFF
TRBD1	many	TRBJ2-1	TRBV7-2	TGTGCCAGCGGGGAACAGGGGTATGAGCAGTTCTTC	CASGEQGYEQFF
.	many	TRBJ2-7	TRBV6-2/TRBV6-3	TGTGCCAGCAGTTACTCCAGGGTTGGCGAGCAGTACTTC	CASSYSRVGEQYF
TRBD1	many	TRBJ1-2	TRBV7-9	TGTGCCAGCACCCTAATCCACAGGGGGTTAGGCTACACCTTC	CASTLIHRGLGYTF
.	many	TRBJ2-3	TRBV4-3	TGCGCCAGCAGCCAAGAAGTGGTTCTCGTGGGGGCAGATACGCAGTATTTT	CASSQEVVLVGADTQYF
TRBD2	many	TRBJ2-2	TRBV9	TGTGCCAGCAGCGTAGTGCGGGGGGCTGACACCGGGGAGCTGTTTTTT	CASSVVRGADTGELFF
.	many	TRBJ2-4	TRBV20-1	TGCAGTGCTGGCCTGCAGGCACAATTAGCCAAAAACATTCAGTACTTC	CSAGLQAQLAKNIQYF